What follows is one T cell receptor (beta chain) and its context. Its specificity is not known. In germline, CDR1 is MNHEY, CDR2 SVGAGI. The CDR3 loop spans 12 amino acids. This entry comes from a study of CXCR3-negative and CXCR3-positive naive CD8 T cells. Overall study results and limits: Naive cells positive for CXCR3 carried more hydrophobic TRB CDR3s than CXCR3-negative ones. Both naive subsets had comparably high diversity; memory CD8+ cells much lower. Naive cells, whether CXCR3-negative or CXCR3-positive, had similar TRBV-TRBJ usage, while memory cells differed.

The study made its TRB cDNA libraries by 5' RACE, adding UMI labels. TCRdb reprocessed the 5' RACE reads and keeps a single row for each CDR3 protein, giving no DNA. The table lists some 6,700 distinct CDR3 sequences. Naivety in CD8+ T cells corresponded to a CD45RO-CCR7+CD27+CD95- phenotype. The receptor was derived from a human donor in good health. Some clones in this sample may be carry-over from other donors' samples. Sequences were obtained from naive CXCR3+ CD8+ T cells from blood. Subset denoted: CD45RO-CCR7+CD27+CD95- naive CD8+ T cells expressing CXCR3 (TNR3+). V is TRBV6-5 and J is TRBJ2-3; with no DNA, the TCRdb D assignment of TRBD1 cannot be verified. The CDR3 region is CASSYQGDTQYF.